Shown below are 17 T cell receptor beta chains from a single sample sequenced in a study of blood T cell repertoires in COVID-19. Here immunoSEQ multiplex PCR was the method, and the copy in TCRdb shows in-frame clones only, minus some. Of 250,000 to 400,000 clones listed, roughly nine tenths are singletons. Sample: peripheral blood. These receptors were taken from a woman aged 25-40 years with COVID-19, enrolled during active disease.

The J gene is TRBJ2-1, the V gene TRBV28; 7 bases are shared with TRBD1. The CDR3 extends over 11 amino acids. V shed 7 bases and J 13 bases; nucleotides not matched to a gene: 7. Germline V gene lookup returns CDR1 MDHEN and CDR2 SYDVKM. The CDR3, as DNA: TGTGCCAGCACCCATCAGGGGGTTCAGTTCTTC. As protein: CASTHQGVQFF.

The rearrangement links TRBV7-3 to TRBJ2-7; no clear D. CDR1 and CDR2 (germline): SGHTA, FQGTGA. CDR3 length: 13 amino acids. V lost 2 bases, J lost 6 bases, and 11 bases lay in between. The CDR3 region has the DNA TGTGCCAGCAGCTTATTCGGCGGTGGCGAGCAGTACTTC. Amino acids: CASSLFGGGEQYF.

The chain carries TRBV4-2 and TRBJ2-7; 9 positions agree with TRBD2. CDR3 length: 17 residues. The germline V gene encodes CDR1 LGHNA and CDR2 YNFKEQ. The trim removed 0 bases at V and 0 bases at J, leaving 6 bases unmatched. The CDR3 nucleotides read TGTGCCAGCAGCCAAGATCTAGCGGGAAAGAGCTCCTACGAGCAGTACTTC. This gives the protein CASSQDLAGKSSYEQYF.

In its sample, this clone was seen once. This rearrangement joins TRBV10-3 to TRBJ1-1, with TRBD1 matching over 7 bases. The J segment lost 7 bases and the V segment lost 11 bases, leaving 7 bases of the junction unmatched. The CDR3 totals 11 residues. From germline, CDR1 is ENHRY and CDR2 SYGVKD. As DNA, the CDR3 is TGTGCCGCCTCTCAGGGGGTTGAAGCTTTCTTT. Amino acids: CAASQGVEAFF.

Note on this clone: The same CDR3 arises from other DNA sequences in this sample as well. This rearrangement joins TRBV27 to TRBJ1-5; D call uncertain. Per the germline V gene, CDR1 is MNHEY and CDR2 is SMNVEV (reference sequence). Trimming pared 4 bases from V and 4 bases from J, leaving 5 bases between. There are 12 residues in the CDR3. The CDR3 here is CASSSRNQPQHF. The CDR3 region has the DNA TGTGCCAGCAGTTCGAGAAATCAGCCCCAGCATTTT.

This chain links TRBV28 with TRBJ2-7; 9 bases line up with TRBD1. The CDR3 contains 19 residues. Trimming took 3 bases from V and 6 from J; bases not matched to a gene: 21. In germline, CDR1 is MDHEN, CDR2 SYDVKM. CDR3: CASSFFPLNSGQGRFEQYF. The CDR3 DNA sequence: TGTGCCAGCAGTTTTTTTCCCCTCAACTCGGGACAGGGTAGATTCGAGCAGTACTTC.

The J gene is TRBJ2-3, the V gene TRBV15, with 13 positions matching TRBD2. V shed 4 bases and J 6 bases; nucleotides not matched to a gene: 19. Germline CDR1 reads LNHNV; CDR2 reads YYDKDF (reference sequence). This CDR3 comprises 20 residues. The DNA of the CDR3 is TGTGCCACCAGCACCTTGGGACTAGCGGGACTCTGGTTCGAACAGGATACGCAGTATTTT. This encodes CATSTLGLAGLWFEQDTQYF.

V usage is TRBV5-8 and J usage is TRBJ2-7; 13 bases agree with TRBD2. Germline loops: CDR1 SGHTS, CDR2 YDEGEE. The CDR3 contains 17 residues. The J segment lost 2 bases and the V segment lost 1 base, leaving 6 bases of the junction unmatched. CDR3 region: CASSLTLAGGRTYEQYF. The CDR3 DNA is TGTGCCAGCAGCTTGACACTAGCGGGAGGGAGAACCTACGAGCAGTACTTC.

The chain recombines TRBV19 with TRBJ2-3, with TRBD2 identical over 12 bases. V was pared by 5 bases and J by 2 bases, with 11 bases of the junction left unmatched. CDR1 and CDR2 (germline): LNHDA, SQIVND (reference sequence). The CDR3 runs to 18 residues. The CDR3 loop reads CASSPNRGLAGLTDTQYF. The CDR3 DNA follows: TGTGCCAGTAGTCCGAACAGGGGACTAGCGGGCCTCACAGATACGCAGTATTTT.

This chain connects TRBV6-5 to TRBJ1-2; D unresolved. Germline V lookup: CDR1 MNHEY, CDR2 SVGAGI. V gave up 2 bases and J gave up 5 bases, with 18 bases separating them. This CDR3 has 16 residues. CDR3: CASSYAGPSGVYGYTF. Written as DNA, the CDR3 is TGTGCCAGCAGTTACGCCGGCCCAAGCGGCGTATATGGCTACACCTTC.

The chain couples TRBV19 to TRBJ1-2, with D unresolved. This CDR3 region has 13 residues. The germline CDR1 and CDR2 sequences are LNHDA and SQIVND (reference sequence). V lost 3 bases and J 4 bases, leaving 9 bases between the germline ends. The CDR3 bases are TGTGCCAGTAGTATTCGGGGAATCTATGGCTACACCTTC. It codes for CASSIRGIYGYTF.

This chain joins TRBV27 and TRBJ2-3; 9 nucleotides line up with TRBD2. This CDR3 has 18 amino acids. The germline CDR1 and CDR2 sequences are MNHEY and SMNVEV (reference sequence). Trimming at V came to 6 bases and at J to 5 bases, leaving 18 bases not matched to a gene. The CDR3, as DNA: TGTGCCAGCAGGACACCGGGACTAGCTTACGCCGACGGAGATACGCAGTATTTT. It specifies CASRTPGLAYADGDTQYF.

A single count supports this clone. The rearrangement uses TRBV3-1 (or the pseudogene TRBV3-2) and TRBJ1-2; D perhaps matches TRBD1 (6 bases). Trimming took 3 bases from V and 8 from J, leaving 16 bases between them. The CDR3 runs to 14 residues. CDR1 is LGHDT, CDR2 YNNKEL, per germline (reference sequence). The CDR3 coding sequence is TGTGCCAGCAGCCACACAGGGAAGGGTGGAGGCTACACCTTC. Protein sequence: CASSHTGKGGGYTF.

This chain joins TRBV27 and TRBJ1-4; D is undetermined. Germline CDR1 MNHEY, CDR2 SMNVEV (reference sequence). This CDR3 contains 15 residues. Trimming removed 3 bases at V and 4 bases at J, with 12 bases between. Here the CDR3 DNA reads TGTGCCAGCAGTTTCTCGACTGCCGGTAATGAAAAACTGTTTTTT. Protein product: CASSFSTAGNEKLFF.

The chain recombines TRBV7-2 with TRBJ2-2; D is unclear. There are 13 residues in the CDR3. The V end was cut by 5 bases, the J end by 7 bases, with 11 bases between. Per the germline V gene, CDR1 is SGHTA and CDR2 is FQGNSA. Here the CDR3 reads CASSLYALGELFF. The CDR3 nucleotides are TGTGCCAGCAGCCTTTACGCGCTCGGGGAGCTGTTTTTT.

V usage is TRBV7-3 and J usage is TRBJ2-5, with D perhaps TRBD1 (6 bases). The V gene's germline CDR1 is SGHTA and CDR2 FQGTGA. The CDR3 covers 13 residues. V lost 3 bases to trimming and J lost 1 base, with 6 bases between them. CDR3 amino acids: CASSLDSQETQYF. Written as DNA, the CDR3 is TGTGCCAGCAGCTTGGACAGCCAAGAGACCCAGTACTTC. Variable domain in full (rest from reference TRBV7-3 and TRBJ2-5): GAGVSQTPSNKVTEKGKYVELRCDPISGHTALYWYRQSLGQGPEFLIYFQGTGAADDSGLPNDRFFAVRPEGSVSTLKIQRTERGDSAVYLCASSLDSQETQYFGPGTRLLVL.

A word on this clone: At the DNA level, this CDR3 is encoded by other sequences in the same sample as well. This chain links TRBV11-2 with TRBJ2-5, with no clear D. The ends were cut back, 1 base at V and 5 bases at J, with 8 bases in the middle. Germline V gene lookup returns CDR1 SGHAT and CDR2 FQNNGV. There are 13 residues in the CDR3. The CDR3 DNA follows: TGTGCCAGCAGCTTAGGATCCCAGGAGACCCAGTACTTC. Translated: CASSLGSQETQYF.